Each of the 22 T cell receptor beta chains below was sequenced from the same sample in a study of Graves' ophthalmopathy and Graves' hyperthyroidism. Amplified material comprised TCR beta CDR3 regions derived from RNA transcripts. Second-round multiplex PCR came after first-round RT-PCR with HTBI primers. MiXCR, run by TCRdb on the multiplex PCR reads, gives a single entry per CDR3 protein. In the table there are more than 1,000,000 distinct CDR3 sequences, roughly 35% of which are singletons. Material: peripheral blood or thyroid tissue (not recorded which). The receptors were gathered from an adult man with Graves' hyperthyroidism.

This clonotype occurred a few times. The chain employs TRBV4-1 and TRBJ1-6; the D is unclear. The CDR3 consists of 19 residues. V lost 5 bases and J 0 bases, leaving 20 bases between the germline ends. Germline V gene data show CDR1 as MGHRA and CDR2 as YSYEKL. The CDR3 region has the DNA TGCGCCAGCAGCTCTTCCAGACTGCTAACCAGCTCCTATAATTCACCCCTCCACTTT. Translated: CASSSSRLLTSSYNSPLHF.

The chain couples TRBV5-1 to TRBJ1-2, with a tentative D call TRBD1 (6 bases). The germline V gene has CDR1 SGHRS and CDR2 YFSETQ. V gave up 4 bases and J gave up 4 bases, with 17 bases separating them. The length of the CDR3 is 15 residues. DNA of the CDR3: TGCGCCAGCAGCCCGGACCGACTAGGGGGCTATGGCTACACCTTC. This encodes CASSPDRLGGYGYTF.

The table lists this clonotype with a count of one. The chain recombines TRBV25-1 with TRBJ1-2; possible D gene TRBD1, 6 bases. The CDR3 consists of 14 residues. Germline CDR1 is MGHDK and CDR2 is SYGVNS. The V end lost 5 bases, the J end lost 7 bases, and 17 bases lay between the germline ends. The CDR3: CASSRTTGMSGYTF. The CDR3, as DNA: TGTGCCAGCAGTCGGACAACAGGGATGAGTGGCTACACCTTC.

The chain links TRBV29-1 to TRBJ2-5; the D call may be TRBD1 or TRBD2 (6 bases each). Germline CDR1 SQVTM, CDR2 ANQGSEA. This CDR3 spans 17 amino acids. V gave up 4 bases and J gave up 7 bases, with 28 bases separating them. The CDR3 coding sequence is TGCAGCGTTGTCGTGGAGAACAGGGTGGGGGGAGTGGGGACCCAGTACTTC. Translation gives CSVVVENRVGGVGTQYF.

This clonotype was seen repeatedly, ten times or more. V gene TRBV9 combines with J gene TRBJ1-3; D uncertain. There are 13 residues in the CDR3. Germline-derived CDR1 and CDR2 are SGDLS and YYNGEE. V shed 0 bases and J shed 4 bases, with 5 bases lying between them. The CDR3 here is CASSVVRGNTIYF. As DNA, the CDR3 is TGTGCCAGCAGCGTAGTTCGGGGAAACACCATATATTTT.

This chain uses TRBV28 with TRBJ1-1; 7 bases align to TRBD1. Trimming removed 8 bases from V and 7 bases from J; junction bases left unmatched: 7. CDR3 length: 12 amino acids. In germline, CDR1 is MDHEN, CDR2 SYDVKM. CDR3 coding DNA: TGTGCCAGCCTTCGACAGGGTAGTGAAGCTTTCTTT. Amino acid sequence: CASLRQGSEAFF.

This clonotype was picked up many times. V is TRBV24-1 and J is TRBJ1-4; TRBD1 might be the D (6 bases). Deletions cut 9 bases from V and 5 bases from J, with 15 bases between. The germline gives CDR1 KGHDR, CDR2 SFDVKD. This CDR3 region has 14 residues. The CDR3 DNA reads TGTGCCACCGCCGGGGGGGCAGGAAATGAAAAACTGTTTTTT. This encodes CATAGGAGNEKLFF.

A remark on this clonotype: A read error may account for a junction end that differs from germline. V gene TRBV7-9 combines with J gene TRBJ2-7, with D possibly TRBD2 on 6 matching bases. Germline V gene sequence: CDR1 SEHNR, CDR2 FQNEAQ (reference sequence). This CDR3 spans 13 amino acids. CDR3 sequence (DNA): TGTGCCAGCAGCTTGGGGGGAGTCTACGGGCAGTACTTC. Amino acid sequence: CASSLGGVYGQYF.

The CDR3 DNA reads as TGTGCCAGCAGTTTAGTTTACAGGCGCACAACTAATGAAAAACTGTTTTTT. Translating gives CASSLVYRRTTNEKLFF. This sequence joins TRBV12-3 or TRBV12-4 and TRBJ1-4; the D gene is possibly TRBD1 (5 bases). The V end was cut by 1 base, the J end by 0 bases, with 12 bases between. This CDR3 contains 17 residues.

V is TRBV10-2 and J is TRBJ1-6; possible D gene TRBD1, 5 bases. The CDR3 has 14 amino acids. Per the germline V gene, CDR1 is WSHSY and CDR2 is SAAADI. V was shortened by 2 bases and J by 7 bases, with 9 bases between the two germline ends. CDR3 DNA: TGCGCCAGCAGTGAGAGGGGCACCAATTCACCCCTCCACTTT. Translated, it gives CASSERGTNSPLHF.

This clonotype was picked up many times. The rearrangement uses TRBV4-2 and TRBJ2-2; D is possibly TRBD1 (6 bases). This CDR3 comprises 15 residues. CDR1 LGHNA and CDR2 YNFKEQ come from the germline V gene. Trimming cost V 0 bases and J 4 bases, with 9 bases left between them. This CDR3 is CASSQEQGGTGELFF. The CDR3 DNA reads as TGTGCCAGCAGCCAAGAGCAAGGGGGCACCGGGGAGCTGTTTTTT.

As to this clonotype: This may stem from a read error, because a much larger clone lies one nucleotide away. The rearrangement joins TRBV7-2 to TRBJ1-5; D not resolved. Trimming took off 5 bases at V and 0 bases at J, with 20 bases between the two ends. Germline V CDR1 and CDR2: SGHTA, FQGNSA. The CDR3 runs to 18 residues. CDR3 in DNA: TGTGCCAGCAGCCCACGAGACCAGGACCCTTATAGCAATCAGCCCCAGCATTTT. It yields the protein CASSPRDQDPYSNQPQHF.

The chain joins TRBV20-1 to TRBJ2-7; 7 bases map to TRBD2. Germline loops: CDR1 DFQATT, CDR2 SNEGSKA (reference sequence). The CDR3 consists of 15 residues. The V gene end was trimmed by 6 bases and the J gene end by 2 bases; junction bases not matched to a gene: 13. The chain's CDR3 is CSAQTRDGGTYEQYF. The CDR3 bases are TGCAGTGCCCAAACCCGGGACGGGGGGACCTACGAGCAGTACTTC.

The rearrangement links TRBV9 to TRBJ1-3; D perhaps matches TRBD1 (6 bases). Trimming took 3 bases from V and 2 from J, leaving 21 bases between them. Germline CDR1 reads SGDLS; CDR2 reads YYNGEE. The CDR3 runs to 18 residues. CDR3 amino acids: CASSDPQQRRTAGNTIYF. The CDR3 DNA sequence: TGTGCCAGCAGCGACCCACAGCAGCGAAGGACAGCTGGAAACACCATATATTTT.

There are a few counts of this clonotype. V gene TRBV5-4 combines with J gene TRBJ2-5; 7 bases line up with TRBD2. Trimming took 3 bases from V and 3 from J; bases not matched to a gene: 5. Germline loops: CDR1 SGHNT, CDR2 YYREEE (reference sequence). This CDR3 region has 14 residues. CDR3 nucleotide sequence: TGTGCCAGCAGCTGGGCTAGCGGAAAAGAGACCCAGTACTTC. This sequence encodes CASSWASGKETQYF.

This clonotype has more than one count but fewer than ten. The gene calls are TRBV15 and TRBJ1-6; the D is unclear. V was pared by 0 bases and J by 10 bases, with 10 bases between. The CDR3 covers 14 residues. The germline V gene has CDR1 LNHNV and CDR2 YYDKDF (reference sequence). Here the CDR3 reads CATSRESGGSPLHF. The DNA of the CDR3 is TGTGCCACCAGCAGAGAATCAGGAGGGTCACCCCTCCACTTT.

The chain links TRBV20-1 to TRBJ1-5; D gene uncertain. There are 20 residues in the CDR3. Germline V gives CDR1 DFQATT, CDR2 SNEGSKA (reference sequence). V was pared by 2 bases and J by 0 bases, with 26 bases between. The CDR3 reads CSARFRGDIQKRYSNQPQHF. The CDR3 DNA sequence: TGCAGTGCTAGATTCCGAGGCGACATCCAGAAACGTTATAGCAATCAGCCCCAGCATTTT.

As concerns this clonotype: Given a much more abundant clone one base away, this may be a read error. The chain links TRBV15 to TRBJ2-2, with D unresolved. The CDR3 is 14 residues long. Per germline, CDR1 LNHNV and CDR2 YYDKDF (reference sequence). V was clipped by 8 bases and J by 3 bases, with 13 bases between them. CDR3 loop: CATGAERDTGELFF. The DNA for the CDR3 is TGTGCCACCGGCGCAGAACGAGACACCGGGGAGCTGTTTTTT.

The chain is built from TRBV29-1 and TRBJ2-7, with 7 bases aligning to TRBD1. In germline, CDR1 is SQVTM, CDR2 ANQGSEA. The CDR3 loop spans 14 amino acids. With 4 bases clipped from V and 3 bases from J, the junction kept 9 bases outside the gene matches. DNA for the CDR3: TGCAGCGTTGTTGGTCGGGGACAGTACTACGAGCAGTACTTC. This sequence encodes CSVVGRGQYYEQYF.

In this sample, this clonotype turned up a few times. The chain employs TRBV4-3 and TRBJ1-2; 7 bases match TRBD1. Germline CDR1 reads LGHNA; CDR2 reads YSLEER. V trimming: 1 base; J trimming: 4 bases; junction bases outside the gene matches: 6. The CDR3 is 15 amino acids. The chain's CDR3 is CASSQVQGNGYGYTF. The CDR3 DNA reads TGCGCCAGCAGCCAAGTACAGGGGAATGGCTATGGCTACACCTTC.

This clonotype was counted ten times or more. The CDR3 nucleotides read TGTGCCAGCAGCTTGAAAGACACTGAAGCTTTCTTT. Translation gives CASSLKDTEAFF. This rearrangement joins TRBV5-6 to TRBJ1-1; no reliable D call. V dropped 1 base and J dropped 3 bases, with 4 bases sitting between them. The CDR3 consists of 12 residues. Per the germline V gene, CDR1 is SGHDT and CDR2 is YYEEEE. The complete variable domain, with remaining parts taken from reference TRBV5-6 and TRBJ1-1, reads DAGVTQSPTHLIKTRGQQVTLRCSPKSGHDTVSWYQQALGQGPQFIFQYYEEEERQRGNFPDRFSGHQFPNYSSELNVNALLLGDSALYLCASSLKDTEAFFGQGTRLTVV.

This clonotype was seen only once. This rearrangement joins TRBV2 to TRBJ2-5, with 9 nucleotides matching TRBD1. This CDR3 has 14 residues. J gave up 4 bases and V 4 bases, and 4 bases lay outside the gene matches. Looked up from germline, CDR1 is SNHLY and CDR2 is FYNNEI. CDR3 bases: TGTGCCAGCAGTGGCACAGGGGGCCGAGAGACCCAGTACTTC. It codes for CASSGTGGRETQYF.